These 9 T cell receptor beta chains were sequenced from one sample in a study of response to subunit inactivated influenza vaccine. TCRdb ran MiXCR on the RT-PCR reads and lists one entry per CDR3 protein. The sample lists roughly 650,000 distinct CDR3 sequences, about 14% occurring once. The specimen comprised PBMCs from blood, sampled 14 to 15 days before vaccination. These TCRs come from a man between 45 and 60 years old who received an inactivated influenza vaccine.

Comments on this clonotype: This could be a read error, since a much larger clone is one nucleotide away. V and J are TRBV7-9 and TRBJ2-1; no definite D call. CDR3 length equals 12 residues. The germline CDR1 and CDR2 sequences are SEHNR and FQNEAQ (reference sequence). DNA for the CDR3: TGTGCCAGCGGCTTAGTTGGGGATGAGCAGTTCTTC. This encodes CASGLVGDEQFF.

The chain is built from TRBV15 and TRBJ2-1, with D perhaps TRBD2 (6 bases). The V gene lost 3 bases and the J gene lost 2 bases, with 20 bases spanning the gap. The CDR3 is made up of 18 amino acids. In germline, CDR1 is LNHNV, CDR2 YYDKDF (reference sequence). CDR3 amino acids: CATSSPATPGLPYNEQFF. The CDR3 DNA follows: TGTGCCACCAGCAGTCCTGCGACCCCGGGACTTCCCTACAATGAGCAGTTCTTC.

This clonotype was seen repeatedly, ten times or more. The V and J genes are TRBV12-3 or TRBV12-4 and TRBJ1-2, with 8 bases aligning to TRBD1. The V gene end was trimmed by 2 bases and the J gene end by 4 bases; junction bases not matched to a gene: 6. This CDR3 is 15 amino acids long. CDR3 coding DNA: TGTGCCAGCAGTTTATTAGCAGGGGGCGGCTATGGCTACACCTTC. Amino acids: CASSLLAGGGYGYTF.

The gene calls are TRBV30 and TRBJ1-2; D perhaps matches TRBD1 (6 bases). CDR3 length: 15 residues. The germline V and J ends were trimmed by 2 bases and 2 bases, with 15 bases remaining between them. CDR1 and CDR2 from the germline V gene are GTSNPN and SVGIG (reference sequence). CDR3 bases: TGTGCCTGGAGTCTGCCGTGGGGGCCCAACTATGGCTACACCTTC. It translates to CAWSLPWGPNYGYTF.

This clonotype was counted ten times or more. The chain recombines TRBV10-3 with TRBJ2-2, with D unclear. The V and J ends lost 4 bases and 4 bases respectively, with 16 bases between them. The CDR3 sequence is 16 residues long. Germline values: CDR1 ENHRY, CDR2 SYGVKD. The CDR3 DNA reads as TGTGCCATCAGTGGCCCCGTGCGGCAGAGCACCGGGGAGCTGTTTTTT. Translated, it gives CAISGPVRQSTGELFF.

There are a few counts of this clonotype. V usage is TRBV7-6 and J usage is TRBJ2-6, with a possible D match to TRBD1 (5 bases). CDR3 length: 16 amino acids. CDR1 and CDR2 (germline): SGHVS, FNYEAQ. Trimming removed 1 base from V and 0 bases from J, with 7 bases in between. The CDR3 region is CASSLGTGSGANVLTF. CDR3 nucleotides: TGTGCCAGCAGCTTAGGTACAGGCTCTGGGGCCAACGTCCTGACTTTC. The variable domain in full, completed from reference TRBV7-6 and TRBJ2-6, reads GAGVSQSPRYKVTKRGQDVALRCDPISGHVSLYWYRQALGQGPEFLTYFNYEAQQDKSGLPNDRFSAERPEGSISTLTIQRTEQRDSAMYRCASSLGTGSGANVLTFGAGSRLTVL.

This clonotype was counted ten times or more. This chain links TRBV12-3 or TRBV12-4 with TRBJ2-1; D remains unclear. V was clipped by 6 bases and J by 4 bases, with 16 bases between them. The CDR3 has 15 amino acids. The CDR3 loop reads CASSLESQGYNEQFF. CDR3 coding DNA: TGTGCCAGCAGCCTAGAGTCGCAAGGGTACAATGAGCAGTTCTTC.

This clonotype was recorded at least ten times. The CDR3 DNA reads TGTGCCAGCAGTGGCAGCAACTATGGCTACACCTTC. It translates to CASSGSNYGYTF. The chain carries TRBV2 and TRBJ1-2; D is ambiguous. CDR3 size: 12 residues. Trimming removed 4 bases at V and 2 bases at J, with 5 bases between. Per the germline V gene, CDR1 is SNHLY and CDR2 is FYNNEI.

In this sample, this clonotype turned up a few times. The CDR3 is CATSRRQRQGKGDTQYF. In DNA form, the CDR3 reads TGTGCCACCAGCAGAAGACAGAGACAGGGAAAGGGAGATACGCAGTATTTT. The chain links TRBV15 to TRBJ2-3; 7 positions match TRBD1. Trimming cost V 2 bases and J 5 bases; bases outside gene matches: 13. Germline V gene lookup returns CDR1 LNHNV and CDR2 YYDKDF (reference sequence). The CDR3 is 17 amino acids.